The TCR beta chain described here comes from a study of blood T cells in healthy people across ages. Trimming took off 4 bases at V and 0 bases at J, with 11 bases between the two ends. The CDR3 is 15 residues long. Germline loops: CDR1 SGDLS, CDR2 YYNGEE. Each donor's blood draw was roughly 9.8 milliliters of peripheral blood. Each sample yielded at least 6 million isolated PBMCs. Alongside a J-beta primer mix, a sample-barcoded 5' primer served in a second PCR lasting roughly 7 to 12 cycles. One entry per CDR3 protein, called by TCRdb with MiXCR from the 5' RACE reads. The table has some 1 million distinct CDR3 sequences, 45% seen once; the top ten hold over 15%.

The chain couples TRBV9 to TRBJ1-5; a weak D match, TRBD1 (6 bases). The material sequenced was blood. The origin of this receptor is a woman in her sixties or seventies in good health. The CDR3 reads CASSPQGPSNQPQHF. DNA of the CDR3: TGTGCCAGCAGCCCCCAGGGGCCTAGCAATCAGCCCCAGCATTTT.